This T cell receptor beta chain was recorded in a study of T cells in Graves' hyperthyroidism and ophthalmopathy. Study background: Upon initial diagnosis and before any treatment, peripheral blood was collected.

The TCR beta CDR3 regions underwent amplification using RNA transcripts as the source. Researchers ran a first-round RT-PCR on the TCR CDR3 using the HTBI primer set. From the multiplex PCR reads, TCRdb called clonotypes with MiXCR, one entry per CDR3 protein. Among roughly 30,000 distinct CDR3 sequences, 40% to 55% were seen once, and the ten largest hold 9% to 12%. The CDR3 runs 15 residues. Germline V CDR1 and CDR2: DFQATT, SNEGSKA (reference sequence). V was cut by 5 bases and J by 0 bases, with 16 bases left in between. This sequence was found in a woman in her twenties or thirties with Graves' hyperthyroidism. The sample consisted of blood. This chain uses TRBV20-1 with TRBJ1-2; TRBD1 might be the D (6 bases). In DNA, the CDR3 is TGCAGTGCTGCACAGGGCTTGCAGTCTAACTATGGCTACACCTTC. Its translation: CSAAQGLQSNYGYTF.